This T cell receptor beta chain was recovered during a study of graft-versus-host responses after intestinal transplantation. As for this clone: The antigen is undetermined.

Measured with immunoSEQ multiplex PCR; TCRdb has only the in-frame clones, and not every one. Of fewer than 50,000 clones listed, about 81% are singletons. Material: unstimulated CD4+ T cells sorted from spleen or lymph node cells, obtained before transplant. This clonotype was sampled from a human donor who was the organ donor for an intestinal transplant.

In DNA, the CDR3 is TGTGCCAGCAGCTTAGTCCCGGGACAGGGCGGCTACGAGCAGTACTTC. Translation: CASSLVPGQGGYEQYF. This chain links TRBV11-2 with TRBJ2-7; the match to TRBD1 covers 9 bases. J was trimmed by 3 bases and V by 1 base; bases with no gene match: 7. CDR1 and CDR2 from the germline V gene are SGHAT and FQNNGV. The CDR3 covers 16 residues.